The next 16 T cell receptor beta chains were all read from a single sample in a study of naive and memory T cell subsets. Study observations and caveats: Especially in CD8 cells, naive repertoires contained a few larger clonotypes, possibly CD45RA-re-expressing memory cells.

These receptors lack a known antigen. An equimolar mix of two oligonucleotides served as the beta constant-region primer for TRBC1 and TRBC2. Four rounds of PCR amplified the ligated cDNA using nested alpha and beta constant-region primers plus SP2. TCRdb reprocessed the UMI-ligation and nested PCR reads via MiXCR and lists one record per CDR3 protein. Altogether tens of thousands of distinct CDR3 sequences are present, about 10% being singletons, with the ten largest covering around 0.13%. Sequences were obtained from naive CD4+ T cells from blood. These receptors came from a human donor in good health.

The gene calls are TRBV6-5 and TRBJ1-2; 7 positions agree with TRBD1. Germline CDR1 reads MNHEY; CDR2 reads SVGAGI. V lost 2 bases to trimming and J lost 13 bases; unmatched junction nucleotides: 7. This CDR3 spans 12 amino acids. The CDR3 is CASSYRRGPVTF. Written as DNA, the CDR3 is TGTGCCAGCAGTTACAGAAGGGGGCCAGTCACCTTC.

In this sample, this clonotype turned up many times. The rearrangement uses TRBV7-2 and TRBJ2-3; 7 nucleotides align to TRBD2. Germline loops: CDR1 SGHTA, CDR2 FQGNSA. This CDR3 comprises 15 residues. With V trimmed by 2 bases and J by 0 bases, 2 bases remained unmatched. This CDR3 reads CASSLTGGSTDTQYF. The CDR3 region has the DNA TGTGCCAGCAGCTTAACGGGGGGTAGCACAGATACGCAGTATTTT. Complete variable domain (other parts from reference TRBV7-2 and TRBJ2-3): GAGVSQSPSNKVTEKGKDVELRCDPISGHTALYWYRQSLGQGLEFLIYFQGNSAPDKSGLPSDRFSAERTGGSVSTLTIQRTQQEDSAVYLCASSLTGGSTDTQYFGPGTRLTVL.

V is TRBV12-3 or TRBV12-4 and J is TRBJ1-2; TRBD1 matches 10 bases. Unmatched junction bases numbered 10, after V lost 5 bases and J lost 7 bases. The CDR3 has 15 amino acids. In DNA form, the CDR3 reads TGTGCCAGCAGTCCCGAGGACAGGGGGGCGCTTGGCTACACCTTC. It yields the protein CASSPEDRGALGYTF.

This clonotype was observed a few times. The chain combines TRBV20-1 with TRBJ2-3, with 9 bases aligning to TRBD2. Germline values: CDR1 DFQATT, CDR2 SNEGSKA (reference sequence). V gave up 5 bases and J gave up 0 bases; unmatched junction bases: 9. The CDR3 runs 16 residues. The CDR3 reads CSAQREVQPSTDTQYF. DNA of the CDR3: TGCAGTGCTCAGCGGGAGGTACAGCCTAGCACAGATACGCAGTATTTT.

In this sample, this clonotype turned up a few times. This chain connects TRBV2 to TRBJ2-1; D unresolved. Between the trimmed V and J ends, which lost 5 bases and 9 bases, there was a span of 8 bases. Germline loops: CDR1 SNHLY, CDR2 FYNNEI. The CDR3 covers 11 residues. CDR3 sequence: CASSRSSEQFF. The CDR3, as DNA: TGTGCCAGCAGTAGATCATCTGAGCAGTTCTTC.

This clonotype appeared a few times. The chain employs TRBV6-6 and TRBJ2-3; D ambiguous. Germline CDR1 and CDR2: MNHNY and SVGAGI (reference sequence). CDR3 length equals 13 residues. The V gene lost 5 bases and the J gene lost 10 bases, with 16 bases spanning the gap. The CDR3 DNA reads TGTGCCAGCAGTCCTCTCCTAGGTACGTCGCAGTATTTT. This codes for CASSPLLGTSQYF.

The chain carries TRBV18 and TRBJ1-4, with D maybe TRBD1 (6 bases). The germline V gene has CDR1 KGHSH and CDR2 LQKENI. The CDR3 length is 13 residues. Trimming took 8 bases from V and 5 from J, leaving 12 bases between them. The CDR3 sequence: CASRRDKNEKLFF. The CDR3 DNA is TGTGCCAGCCGTCGGGACAAAAATGAAAAACTGTTTTTT. The whole variable domain, remainder taken from reference TRBV18 and TRBJ1-4, is NAGVMQNPRHLVRRRGQEARLRCSPMKGHSHVYWYRQLPEEGLKFMVYLQKENIIDESGMPKERFSAEFPKEGPSILRIQQVVRGDSAAYFCASRRDKNEKLFFGSGTQLSVL.

This clonotype has only a few counts. This rearrangement joins TRBV12-3 or TRBV12-4 to TRBJ1-5; TRBD1 matches 7 bases. This CDR3 spans 15 amino acids. Losses at the gene ends were 4 bases for V and 10 bases for J; bases not matched to a gene: 13. CDR3 coding DNA: TGTGCCAGCAGTTCATTTGGACAGGCTAAGGAACCCCAGCATTTT. Encoded protein: CASSSFGQAKEPQHF.

The genes are TRBV28 and TRBJ2-1; 16 bases align to TRBD2. Germline CDR1 reads MDHEN; CDR2 reads SYDVKM. The CDR3 sequence is 18 residues long. Germline trimming cut 6 bases from V and 7 bases from J; bases unmatched to any gene: 12. Here the CDR3 reads CASSRPGLAGGPRNEQFF. The DNA for the CDR3 is TGTGCCAGCAGCCGCCCGGGACTAGCGGGGGGGCCGAGGAATGAGCAGTTCTTC.

The V call is TRBV29-1, the J call TRBJ2-3; D ambiguous. This CDR3 is built from 13 residues. The V end was cut by 3 bases, the J end by 3 bases, with 10 bases between. CDR1 SQVTM and CDR2 ANQGSEA come from the germline V gene. CDR3 in amino acids: CSVEPVLTDTQYF. DNA for the CDR3: TGCAGCGTTGAGCCGGTTTTAACAGATACGCAGTATTTT.

This clonotype has a count of ten or more. The rearrangement joins TRBV11-1 to TRBJ2-1; D is perhaps TRBD2 (5 bases). This CDR3 is built from 14 residues. Germline-derived CDR1 and CDR2 are SGHAT and FQDESV (reference sequence). V lost 7 bases, J lost 0 bases, and 10 bases lay in between. CDR3 coding DNA: TGTGCCAGCACTCGGGATAGCTCCTACAATGAGCAGTTCTTC. This codes for CASTRDSSYNEQFF.

The chain links TRBV6-2 or TRBV6-3 to TRBJ2-6, with a tentative D call TRBD2 (5 bases). Trimming cost V 7 bases and J 2 bases, with 15 bases left between them. CDR1 and CDR2 (germline): MNHEY, SVGEGT. The CDR3 is 16 residues long. CDR3 nucleotides: TGTGCCAGCACATCCGGGATGTCAGCTGGGGCCAACGTCCTGACTTTC. Translating gives CASTSGMSAGANVLTF.

This clonotype was seen a few times. The chain joins TRBV18 to TRBJ2-7; 8 positions agree with TRBD1. The J segment lost 5 bases and the V segment lost 5 bases, leaving 14 bases of the junction unmatched. The CDR3 has 16 residues. CDR1 and CDR2 (germline): KGHSH, LQKENI. The CDR3 loop is CASSSVPPGQAHEQYF. In DNA form, the CDR3 reads TGTGCCAGCTCATCCGTCCCCCCGGGACAGGCCCACGAGCAGTACTTC.

The J gene is TRBJ1-1, the V gene TRBV14; D is undetermined. The germline V gene encodes CDR1 SGHDN and CDR2 FVKESK. Trimming shortened V by 0 bases and J by 10 bases, and 6 bases separated the two germline ends. The CDR3 runs to 11 residues. CDR3 coding DNA: TGTGCCAGCAGCCAAGAGGTAACAGCTTTCTTT. This encodes CASSQEVTAFF.

This clonotype was detected ten times or more. J is TRBJ1-1 and V is TRBV2, with unresolved D. Trimming took off 11 bases at V and 1 base at J, with 11 bases between the two ends. The germline CDR1 and CDR2 sequences are SNHLY and FYNNEI. The CDR3 has 12 residues. CDR3 sequence (DNA): TGTGCCCCCCGGAGGAGGAACACTGAAGCTTTCTTT. Its translation is CAPRRRNTEAFF.

This clonotype came up many times. J is TRBJ2-7 and V is TRBV5-1; 10 bases are shared with TRBD2. The CDR3 has 14 amino acids. CDR1 and CDR2 from the germline V gene are SGHRS and YFSETQ. V shed 2 bases and J 2 bases; nucleotides not matched to a gene: 1. The CDR3 nucleotides read TGCGCCAGCAGCTTAGCGGGAGGGACCTACGAGCAGTACTTC. The encoded protein is CASSLAGGTYEQYF.